The 18 T cell receptor beta chains below all came from one sample that was sequenced in a study of OX40 agonist ivuxolimab in advanced cancers. The repertoire was sequenced with immunoSEQ multiplex PCR; TCRdb's copy has only in-frame clones and lacks some. This table has about 96,000 clones, approximately 84% appearing once. The starting material was CD4+ or CD8+ T cells sorted from blood, obtained in a trial of the OX40 agonist ivuxolimab. Source of these receptors: an adult with an advanced solid tumor such as melanoma, head and neck, liver or kidney cancer.

This chain links TRBV6-5 with TRBJ2-2; D is possibly TRBD2 (5 bases). This CDR3 has 16 amino acids. Germline V gives CDR1 MNHEY, CDR2 SVGAGI. Trimming stripped 7 bases from V and 5 bases from J, with 20 bases between. CDR3 bases: TGTGCCAGCACTTTCTCCGGAGGTATACGGACCGGGGAGCTGTTTTTT. Protein sequence: CASTFSGGIRTGELFF.

This clone was seen only a few times. The chain uses TRBV9 and TRBJ2-7, with 8 bases matching TRBD1. CDR1 is SGDLS, CDR2 YYNGEE, per germline. The CDR3 consists of 15 residues. V trimming: 3 bases; J trimming: 2 bases; junction bases outside the gene matches: 7. CDR3 protein: CASSARPTGAYEQYF. CDR3 bases: TGTGCCAGCAGCGCCCGACCGACAGGGGCCTACGAGCAGTACTTC.

The rearrangement joins TRBV29-1 to TRBJ2-1; unclear D gene. Trimming left V 5 bases short and J 10 bases short, with 12 bases between. The CDR3 has 11 amino acids. Germline V CDR1 and CDR2: SQVTM, ANQGSEA. Here the CDR3 DNA reads TGCAGCGTTCTTTTCGTCCTGGAGCAGTTCTTC. This codes for CSVLFVLEQFF.

This chain uses TRBV7-9 with TRBJ2-5; D perhaps matches TRBD1 (5 bases). Germline CDR1 reads SEHNR; CDR2 reads FQNEAQ (reference sequence). The CDR3 contains 15 residues. V lost 0 bases and J lost 5, with 13 bases in between. The CDR3 nucleotides read TGTGCCAGCAGCTTAGCCAGGGTGTATTGGGAGACCCAGTACTTC. This sequence encodes CASSLARVYWETQYF. The variable domain in full, with the rest retrieved from reference TRBV7-9 and TRBJ2-5, is DTGVSQNPRHKITKRGQNVTFRCDPISEHNRLYWYRQTLGQGPEFLTYFQNEAQLEKSRLLSDRFSAERPKGSFSTLEIQRTEQGDSAMYLCASSLARVYWETQYFGPGTRLLVL.

The chain employs TRBV5-1 and TRBJ2-7; 7 bases match TRBD1. The CDR3 is 14 amino acids. The germline gives CDR1 SGHRS, CDR2 YFSETQ. V was clipped by 2 bases and J by 4 bases; unmatched bases: 6. This CDR3 is CASSFKGQKYEQYF. Here the CDR3 DNA reads TGCGCCAGCAGCTTCAAGGGACAGAAATACGAGCAGTACTTC.

This sequence joins TRBV4-1 and TRBJ1-4; D call uncertain. CDR3 size: 15 residues. The V end was cut by 4 bases, the J end by 0 bases, with 9 bases between. Germline V gives CDR1 MGHRA, CDR2 YSYEKL. CDR3 sequence reads: CASSLGGATNEKLFF. DNA for the CDR3: TGCGCCAGCAGCCTAGGCGGGGCAACTAATGAAAAACTGTTTTTT.

This chain connects TRBV27 to TRBJ2-3; D gene unclear. Germline lookup yields CDR1 MNHEY and CDR2 SMNVEV (reference sequence). V lost 3 bases and J 2 bases, leaving 12 bases between the germline ends. CDR3 length: 15 residues. CDR3 amino acids: CASSLTTAFTDTQYF. The CDR3 DNA sequence: TGTGCCAGCAGTTTGACAACCGCCTTCACAGATACGCAGTATTTT.

The chain has TRBV27 and TRBJ1-2; D unclear. CDR1 MNHEY and CDR2 SMNVEV come from the germline V gene (reference sequence). CDR3 length: 13 amino acids. V lost 3 bases to trimming and J lost 2 bases, with 7 bases between them. CDR3 in amino acids: CASSFGSNYGYTF. The CDR3 DNA reads as TGTGCCAGCAGTTTTGGGTCCAACTATGGCTACACCTTC.

In this sample, this clone turned up a few times. This sequence joins TRBV7-9 and TRBJ2-2; 10 nucleotides align to TRBD2. The CDR3 loop spans 18 amino acids. Germline CDR1 is SEHNR and CDR2 is FQNEAQ (reference sequence). The V and J ends lost 6 bases and 0 bases, in that order; junction bases with no gene match: 10. The DNA of the CDR3 is TGTGCCAGCAGTCCCCTAGCGGGAGCGGTTACGAACACCGGGGAGCTGTTTTTT. Protein sequence: CASSPLAGAVTNTGELFF.

J is TRBJ2-7 and V is TRBV4-2; D is undetermined. This CDR3 is built from 14 residues. Between the trimmed V and J ends, which lost 4 bases and 2 bases, there was a span of 12 bases. Germline assignment: CDR1 LGHNA and CDR2 YNFKEQ. The chain's CDR3 is CASSPRNAAYEQYF. CDR3 DNA: TGTGCCAGCAGCCCCCGGAACGCTGCCTACGAGCAGTACTTC.

This chain uses TRBV2 with TRBJ2-1; no firm D call. The CDR3 consists of 17 residues. The germline V gene encodes CDR1 SNHLY and CDR2 FYNNEI. V lost 3 bases to trimming and J lost 0 bases, with 15 bases between them. CDR3 sequence: CASSETTASSSYNEQFF. In DNA form, the CDR3 reads TGTGCCAGCAGTGAGACAACAGCGTCGAGCTCCTACAATGAGCAGTTCTTC.

V is TRBV9 and J is TRBJ2-1; 12 bases map to TRBD2. Germline-derived CDR1 and CDR2 are SGDLS and YYNGEE. This CDR3 is built from 19 residues. With 0 bases clipped from V and 0 bases from J, the junction kept 7 bases outside the gene matches. The CDR3 here is CASSVGPSGGAISYNEQFF. As DNA, the CDR3 is TGTGCCAGCAGCGTAGGTCCTAGCGGGGGGGCCATCTCCTACAATGAGCAGTTCTTC.

The genes are TRBV5-8 and TRBJ1-3; D not certain. The germline V gene encodes CDR1 SGHTS and CDR2 YDEGEE. This CDR3 has 11 amino acids. The V end lost 0 bases, the J end lost 11 bases, and 6 bases lay between the germline ends. The CDR3 sequence is CASSLAEPIYF. The CDR3 nucleotides are TGTGCCAGCAGCTTGGCCGAGCCCATATATTTT.

This chain links TRBV11-3 with TRBJ2-2; 11 bases line up with TRBD1. The germline gives CDR1 SGHNT, CDR2 YENEEA. The CDR3 length is 15 residues. Unmatched junction bases numbered 3, after V lost 2 bases and J lost 7 bases. CDR3 region: CASSLMGQGVGELFF. As DNA, the CDR3 is TGTGCCAGCAGCTTAATGGGACAGGGGGTCGGGGAGCTGTTTTTT.

J is TRBJ2-2 and V is TRBV27; the D is unclear. The germline CDR1 and CDR2 sequences are MNHEY and SMNVEV (reference sequence). Trimming cost V 8 bases and J 7 bases, with 8 bases left between them. The CDR3 length is 11 residues. The CDR3 sequence: CASSSYGELFF. CDR3 nucleotides: TGTGCCAGCTCCTCTTACGGGGAGCTGTTTTTT.

The chain couples TRBV4-1 to TRBJ2-3; 10 positions agree with TRBD2. The trim removed 4 bases at V and 4 bases at J, leaving 11 bases unmatched. CDR3 length: 17 residues. Germline V lookup: CDR1 MGHRA, CDR2 YSYEKL. CDR3: CASSLGAGLAVADTQYF. DNA of the CDR3: TGCGCCAGCAGCCTTGGTGCTGGACTAGCGGTCGCAGATACGCAGTATTTT.

The CDR3, as DNA: TGTGCCAGCAGCCCACAGGAGGGGGAGACCCAGTACTTC. Translated, it gives CASSPQEGETQYF. The chain couples TRBV7-9 to TRBJ2-5; a weak D match, TRBD2 (6 bases). Germline-derived CDR1 and CDR2 are SEHNR and FQNEAQ (reference sequence). The V and J ends lost 5 bases and 5 bases respectively, with 12 bases between them. The CDR3 has 13 residues. The complete variable domain, with remaining parts taken from reference TRBV7-9 and TRBJ2-5, reads DTGVSQNPRHKITKRGQNVTFRCDPISEHNRLYWYRQTLGQGPEFLTYFQNEAQLEKSRLLSDRFSAERPKGSFSTLEIQRTEQGDSAMYLCASSPQEGETQYFGPGTRLLVL.

This clone was seen only once. This chain uses TRBV11-2 with TRBJ1-2; possible D gene TRBD1, 6 bases. Germline assignment: CDR1 SGHAT and CDR2 FQNNGV. This CDR3 has 16 residues. Trimming took 0 bases from V and 5 from J, leaving 16 bases between them. The CDR3 sequence is CASSLDGARGGYGYTF. As DNA, the CDR3 is TGTGCCAGCAGCTTAGATGGGGCCAGGGGCGGATATGGCTACACCTTC.